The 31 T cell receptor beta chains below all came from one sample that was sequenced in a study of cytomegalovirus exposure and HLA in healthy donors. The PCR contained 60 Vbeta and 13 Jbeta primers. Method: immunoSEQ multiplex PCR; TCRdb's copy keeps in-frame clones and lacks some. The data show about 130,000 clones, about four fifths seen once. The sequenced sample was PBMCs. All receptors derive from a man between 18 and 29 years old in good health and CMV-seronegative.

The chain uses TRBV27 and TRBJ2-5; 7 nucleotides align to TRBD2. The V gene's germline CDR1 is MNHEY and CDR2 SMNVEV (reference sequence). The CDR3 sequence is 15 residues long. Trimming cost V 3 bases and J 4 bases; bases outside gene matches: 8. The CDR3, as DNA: TGTGCCAGCAGTTTTTCAAGCGGGGTCGGAGAGACCCAGTACTTC. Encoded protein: CASSFSSGVGETQYF.

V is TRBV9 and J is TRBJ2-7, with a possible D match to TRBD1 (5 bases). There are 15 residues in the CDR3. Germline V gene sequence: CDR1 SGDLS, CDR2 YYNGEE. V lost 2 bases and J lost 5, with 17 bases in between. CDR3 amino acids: CASSVQGFIGDEQYF. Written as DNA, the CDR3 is TGTGCCAGCAGCGTTCAGGGTTTCATCGGCGACGAGCAGTACTTC.

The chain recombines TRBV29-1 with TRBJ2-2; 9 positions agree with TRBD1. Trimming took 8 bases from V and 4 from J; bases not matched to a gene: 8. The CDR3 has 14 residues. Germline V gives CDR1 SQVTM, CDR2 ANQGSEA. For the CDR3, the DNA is TGCAGCTTCCGGACAGGGGAGGTCACCGGGGAGCTGTTTTTT. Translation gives CSFRTGEVTGELFF.

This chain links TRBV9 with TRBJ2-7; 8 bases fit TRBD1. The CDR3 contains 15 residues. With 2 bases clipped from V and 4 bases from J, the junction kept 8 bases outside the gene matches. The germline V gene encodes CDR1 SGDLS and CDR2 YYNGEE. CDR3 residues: CASSVLGTGAYEQYF. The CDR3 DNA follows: TGTGCCAGCAGCGTCCTTGGGACAGGAGCATACGAGCAGTACTTC.

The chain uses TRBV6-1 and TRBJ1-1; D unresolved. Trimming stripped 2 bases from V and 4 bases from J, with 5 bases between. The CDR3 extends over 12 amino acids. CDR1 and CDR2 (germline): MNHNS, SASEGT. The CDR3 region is CASSESVTEAFF. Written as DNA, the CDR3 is TGTGCCAGCAGTGAATCGGTCACTGAAGCTTTCTTT.

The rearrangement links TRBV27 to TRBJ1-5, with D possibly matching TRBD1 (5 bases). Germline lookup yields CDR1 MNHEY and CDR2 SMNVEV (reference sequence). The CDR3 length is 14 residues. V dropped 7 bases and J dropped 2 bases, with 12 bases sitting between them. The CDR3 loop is CASNSRGGNQPQHF. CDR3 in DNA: TGTGCCAGCAACAGTCGGGGGGGCAATCAGCCCCAGCATTTT.

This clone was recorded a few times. The CDR3 DNA reads as TGTGCCAGCAGCTCCGACGGGGTAACTGAAGCTTTCTTT. Its translation is CASSSDGVTEAFF. The rearrangement links TRBV7-9 to TRBJ1-1; D not resolved. Germline CDR1 and CDR2: SEHNR and FQNEAQ (reference sequence). The CDR3 sequence is 13 residues long. The germline V and J ends were trimmed by 4 bases and 5 bases, with 11 bases remaining between them.

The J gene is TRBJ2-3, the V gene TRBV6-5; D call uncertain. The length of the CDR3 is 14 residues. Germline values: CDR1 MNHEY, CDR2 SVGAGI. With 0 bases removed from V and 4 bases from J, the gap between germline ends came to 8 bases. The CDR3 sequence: CASSYSERPDTQYF. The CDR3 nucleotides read TGTGCCAGCAGTTACTCGGAGAGACCAGATACGCAGTATTTT.

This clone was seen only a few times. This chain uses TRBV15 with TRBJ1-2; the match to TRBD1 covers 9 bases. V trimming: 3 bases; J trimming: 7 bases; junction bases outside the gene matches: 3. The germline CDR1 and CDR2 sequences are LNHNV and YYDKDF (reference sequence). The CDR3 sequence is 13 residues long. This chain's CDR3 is CATSSEQGAGYTF. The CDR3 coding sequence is TGTGCCACCAGCAGTGAACAGGGGGCTGGCTACACCTTC.

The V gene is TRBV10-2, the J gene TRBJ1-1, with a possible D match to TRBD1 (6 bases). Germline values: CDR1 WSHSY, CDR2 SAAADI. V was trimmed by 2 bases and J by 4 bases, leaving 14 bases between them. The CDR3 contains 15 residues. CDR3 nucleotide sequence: TGCGCCAGCAGTGAGGGCACAGGGTTTCTCACTGAAGCTTTCTTT. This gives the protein CASSEGTGFLTEAFF.

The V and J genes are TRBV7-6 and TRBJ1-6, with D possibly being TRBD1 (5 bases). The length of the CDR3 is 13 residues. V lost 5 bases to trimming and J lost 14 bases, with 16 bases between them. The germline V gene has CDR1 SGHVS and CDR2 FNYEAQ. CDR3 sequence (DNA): TGTGCCAGCAGCCCGGGGGTGATCTCAGCCCTCCACTTT. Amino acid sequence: CASSPGVISALHF.

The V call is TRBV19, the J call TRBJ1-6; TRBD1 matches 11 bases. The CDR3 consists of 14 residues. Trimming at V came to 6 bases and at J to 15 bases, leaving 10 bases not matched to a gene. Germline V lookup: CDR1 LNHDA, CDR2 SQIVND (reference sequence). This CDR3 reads CASRGQGGAQLLHF. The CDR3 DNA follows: TGTGCCAGTAGGGGACAGGGGGGCGCTCAGCTCCTCCACTTT.

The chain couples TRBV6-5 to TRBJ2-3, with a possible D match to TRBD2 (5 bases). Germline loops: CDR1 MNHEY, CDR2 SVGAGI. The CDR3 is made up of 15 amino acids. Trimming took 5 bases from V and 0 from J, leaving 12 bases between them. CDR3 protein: CASSIGGLSTDTQYF. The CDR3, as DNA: TGTGCCAGCAGTATCGGAGGTCTTAGCACAGATACGCAGTATTTT.

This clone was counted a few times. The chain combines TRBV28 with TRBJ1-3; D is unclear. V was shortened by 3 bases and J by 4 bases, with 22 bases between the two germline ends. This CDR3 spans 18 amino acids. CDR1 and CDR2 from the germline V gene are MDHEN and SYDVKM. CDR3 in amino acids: CASSFEDLHPSGGNTIYF. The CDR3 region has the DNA TGTGCCAGCAGTTTCGAGGACTTACACCCTTCGGGGGGAAACACCATATATTTT.

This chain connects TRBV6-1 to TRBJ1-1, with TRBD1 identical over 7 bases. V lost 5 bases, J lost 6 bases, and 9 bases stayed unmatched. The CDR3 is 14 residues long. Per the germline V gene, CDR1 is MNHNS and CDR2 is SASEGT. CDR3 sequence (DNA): TGTGCCAGCAGTCTCCGGGGGGGACAGCCTGAAGCTTTCTTT. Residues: CASSLRGGQPEAFF.

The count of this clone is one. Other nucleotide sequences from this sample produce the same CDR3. CDR3 sequence reads: CASSGSGGPYEQYF. CDR3 sequence (DNA): TGTGCCAGCAGCGGAAGCGGGGGCCCCTACGAGCAGTACTTC. The rearrangement joins TRBV9 to TRBJ2-7; the match to TRBD2 covers 8 bases. CDR1 SGDLS and CDR2 YYNGEE come from the germline V gene. This CDR3 contains 14 residues. V trimming: 3 bases; J trimming: 2 bases; junction bases outside the gene matches: 4.

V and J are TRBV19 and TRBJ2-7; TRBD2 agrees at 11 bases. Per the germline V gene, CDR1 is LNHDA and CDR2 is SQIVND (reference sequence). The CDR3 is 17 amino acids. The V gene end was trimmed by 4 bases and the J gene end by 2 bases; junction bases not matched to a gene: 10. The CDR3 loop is CASSTPPTSGGPYEQYF. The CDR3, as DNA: TGTGCCAGTAGTACTCCTCCCACTAGCGGGGGTCCCTACGAGCAGTACTTC.

CDR3 amino acids: CASSPDSGLNTEAFF. The CDR3 DNA is TGTGCCAGCTCACCGGACAGCGGACTGAACACTGAAGCTTTCTTT. The chain carries TRBV18 and TRBJ1-1; D might be TRBD1 (6 bases). Trimming shortened V by 3 bases and J by 0 bases, and 11 bases separated the two germline ends. CDR3 length equals 15 residues. In germline, CDR1 is KGHSH, CDR2 LQKENI.

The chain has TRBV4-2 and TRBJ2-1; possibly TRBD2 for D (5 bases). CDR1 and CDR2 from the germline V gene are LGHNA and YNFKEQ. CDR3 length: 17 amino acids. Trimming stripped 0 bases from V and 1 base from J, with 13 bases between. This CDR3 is CASSQEPPLVSYNEQFF. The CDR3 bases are TGTGCCAGCAGCCAAGAACCCCCACTAGTATCCTACAATGAGCAGTTCTTC.

The CDR3 loop is CASRVRETQYF. The CDR3, as DNA: TGTGCCAGCAGAGTTCGGGAGACCCAGTACTTC. The chain links TRBV7-9 to TRBJ2-5; D is unresolved. Germline V lookup: CDR1 SEHNR, CDR2 FQNEAQ (reference sequence). V lost 6 bases and J lost 5, with 7 bases in between. The CDR3 has 11 amino acids. The full variable domain, in which reference TRBV7-9 and TRBJ2-5 provide the parts outside the CDR3, is DTGVSQNPRHKITKRGQNVTFRCDPISEHNRLYWYRQTLGQGPEFLTYFQNEAQLEKSRLLSDRFSAERPKGSFSTLEIQRTEQGDSAMYLCASRVRETQYFGPGTRLLVL.

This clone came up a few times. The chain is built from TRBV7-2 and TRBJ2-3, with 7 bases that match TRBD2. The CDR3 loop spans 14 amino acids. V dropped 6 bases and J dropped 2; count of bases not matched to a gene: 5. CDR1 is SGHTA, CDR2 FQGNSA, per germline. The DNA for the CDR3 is TGTGCCAGCAGTCGAAGCGGGGTCACAGATACGCAGTATTTT. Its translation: CASSRSGVTDTQYF. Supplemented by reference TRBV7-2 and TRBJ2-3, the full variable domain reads GAGVSQSPSNKVTEKGKDVELRCDPISGHTALYWYRQSLGQGLEFLIYFQGNSAPDKSGLPSDRFSAERTGGSVSTLTIQRTQQEDSAVYLCASSRSGVTDTQYFGPGTRLTVL.

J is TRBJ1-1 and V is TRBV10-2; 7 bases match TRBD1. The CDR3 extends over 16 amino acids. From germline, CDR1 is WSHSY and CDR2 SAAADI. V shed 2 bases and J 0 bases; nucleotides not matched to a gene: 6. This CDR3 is CASSEDYRGVNTEAFF. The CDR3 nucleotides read TGCGCCAGCAGTGAGGATTACAGGGGCGTGAACACTGAAGCTTTCTTT.

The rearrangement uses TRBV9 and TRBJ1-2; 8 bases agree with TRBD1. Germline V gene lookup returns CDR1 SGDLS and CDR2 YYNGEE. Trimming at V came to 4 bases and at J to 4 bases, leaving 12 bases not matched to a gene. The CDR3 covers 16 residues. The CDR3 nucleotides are TGTGCCAGCAGCCCGGGGACAGGTGATATTTTCTATGGCTACACCTTC. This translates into CASSPGTGDIFYGYTF.

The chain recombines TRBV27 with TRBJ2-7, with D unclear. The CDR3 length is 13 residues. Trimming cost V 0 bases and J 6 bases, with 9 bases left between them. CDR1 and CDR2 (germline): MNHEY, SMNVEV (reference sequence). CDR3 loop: CASSLSLIGEQYF. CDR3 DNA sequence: TGTGCCAGCAGTTTATCATTAATCGGCGAGCAGTACTTC.

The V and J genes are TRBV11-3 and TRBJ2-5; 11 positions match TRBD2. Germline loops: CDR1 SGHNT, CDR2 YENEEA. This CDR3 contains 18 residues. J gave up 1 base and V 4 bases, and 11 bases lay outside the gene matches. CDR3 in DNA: TGTGCCAGCAGCTCCCACCGTGGGACTAGCGGCCTCCAAGAGACCCAGTACTTC. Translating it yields CASSSHRGTSGLQETQYF.

This CDR3 is CAARRPPFF. CDR3 sequence (DNA): TGTGCCGCACGGAGACCCCCTTTCTTT. The genes are TRBV5-8 and TRBJ1-1; the D is unclear. The CDR3 spans 9 residues. CDR1 is SGHTS and CDR2 is YDEGEE in the germline V gene. The V end lost 10 bases, the J end lost 12 bases, and 13 bases lay between the germline ends.

CDR3 in amino acids: CASTLRGPGGGYTF. The CDR3 DNA is TGTGCCAGCACGCTCCGAGGGCCCGGCGGTGGCTACACCTTC. J is TRBJ1-2 and V is TRBV7-9; no clear D gene. The CDR3 sequence is 14 residues long. V dropped 7 bases and J dropped 7 bases, with 19 bases sitting between them. Germline V gene sequence: CDR1 SEHNR, CDR2 FQNEAQ (reference sequence). Variable domain in full (rest from reference TRBV7-9 and TRBJ1-2): DTGVSQNPRHKITKRGQNVTFRCDPISEHNRLYWYRQTLGQGPEFLTYFQNEAQLEKSRLLSDRFSAERPKGSFSTLEIQRTEQGDSAMYLCASTLRGPGGGYTFGSGTRLTVV.

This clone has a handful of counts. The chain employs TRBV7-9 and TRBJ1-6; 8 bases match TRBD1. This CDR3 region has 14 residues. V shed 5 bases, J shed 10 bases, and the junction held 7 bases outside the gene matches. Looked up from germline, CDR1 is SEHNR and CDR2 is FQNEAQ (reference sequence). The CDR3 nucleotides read TGTGCCAGCAGCCCTAGGACAGGGACCTCACCCCTCCACTTT. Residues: CASSPRTGTSPLHF.

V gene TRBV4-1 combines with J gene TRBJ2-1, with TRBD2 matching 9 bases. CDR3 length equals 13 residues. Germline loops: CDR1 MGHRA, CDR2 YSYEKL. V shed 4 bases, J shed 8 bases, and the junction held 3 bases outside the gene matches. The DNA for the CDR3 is TGCGCCAGCAGCCCGCGGGAGGGGGATGAGCAGTTCTTC. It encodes CASSPREGDEQFF.

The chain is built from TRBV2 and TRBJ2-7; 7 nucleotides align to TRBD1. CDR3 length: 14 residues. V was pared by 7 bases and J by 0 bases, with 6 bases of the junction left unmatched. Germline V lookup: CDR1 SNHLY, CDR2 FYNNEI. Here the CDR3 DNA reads TGTGCCAGCATGATGGGACAGCCCTCCTACGAGCAGTACTTC. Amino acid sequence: CASMMGQPSYEQYF.

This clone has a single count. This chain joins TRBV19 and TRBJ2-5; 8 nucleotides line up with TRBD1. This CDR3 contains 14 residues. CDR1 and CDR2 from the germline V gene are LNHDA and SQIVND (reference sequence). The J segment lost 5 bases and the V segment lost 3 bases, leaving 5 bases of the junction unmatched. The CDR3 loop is CASSIGQGAETQYF. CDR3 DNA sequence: TGTGCCAGTAGTATTGGGCAGGGGGCTGAGACCCAGTACTTC.